This T cell receptor (gamma chain) was retrieved from a study of γδ T cells in repeated Plasmodium falciparum infection (dated by TCRdb to about 2021). With respect to the entire study: The natural-infection arm enrolled Malian children exposed to intense seasonal malaria transmission and compared the Malian children with Australian children matched for age and gender. The study examined how repeated Plasmodium falciparum infection shapes the human gammadelta T cell repertoire, using natural infection in Mali and controlled human malaria infection. Malian gammadelta TCR repertoires were analysed cross-sectionally during no-transmission periods and were analysed longitudinally across acute febrile malaria episodes. Several malaria-naive U.S. adults underwent four controlled human malaria infections by bites from P. falciparum NF54-infected Anopheles stephensi mosquitoes over around 590 days. Samples from controlled-infection subjects were taken at baseline, just before selected infections, and 21 days after each infection.

Overall study results and their limits: Vgamma9/Vdelta2+ TCR repertoires showed a highly stable polyclonal repertoire over time and infection, with many inter-individual overlapping TCRgamma sequences. In Vdelta2-negative gammadelta TCR repertoires, which were largely Vdelta1+, repeated controlled infections appeared to drive waves of new clonotype selection. The controlled-infection cohort was small, limiting analysis of inter-individual variability in gammadelta T cell responses. Vdelta2-negative gammadelta TCR repertoires from Malian children appeared more clonally expanded, less diverse and less shared than those of Australian children. Generalizability was limited because the Malian cohort was drawn from a small rural village of predominantly one ethnic group.

Vgamma9/Vdelta2+ and Vdelta2-negative gammadelta T cell populations were flow-sorted from peripheral blood mononuclear cells for bulk TCR repertoire analysis. The cysteine opens and the phenylalanine closes a CDR3 of 12 amino acids. Only the CDR3 region is kept as DNA, spanning 36 bases read in frame from base 1. CDR1 and CDR2 were assigned from the germline V gene (reference sequence) as VTNTFY and YDVSTARD. The library relied on multiplex PCR. TCRdb shows the sequencer as Illumina MiSeq. From each sorted gammadelta T cell sample, both TCR gamma (TRG) and TCR delta (TRD) chains were sequenced. In the original analysis: The repertoire analyses drew on clonotype tree plots, the accumulated frequency of the top 20 clonotypes, and diversity index (DI) and D75 metrics. Public reads were reanalyzed in TCRdb with CATT, and rows carrying the same DNA were merged afterwards. These V and J calls originate from TCRdb's pipeline instead of the authors' own analysis. The sample records approximately 28,000 gamma-chain clones, 2.5% to 3.5% of which are singletons. The top ten constitute roughly a third of the sample.

This clone was detected many times. The specificity of this receptor is unknown. TCRdb lists the protein of a much larger clone for this DNA, which differs at residue 3, so this is likely a read error; the protein given here is translated from the DNA itself. This receptor was identified in a pool of human donors (malaria-infected and uninfected, not separated). Sequenced input: gamma-delta T cells from blood. The chain uses TRGV3 and TRGJ1 or TRGJ2. The CDR3 here reads CAPWDRHYKKLF. The DNA reads TGTGCCCCCTGGGACAGGCACTATAAGAAACTCTTT.